This T cell receptor (beta chain) is from a study of CXCR3-negative and CXCR3-positive naive CD8 T cells. The CDR3 spans 15 residues. The germline V gene has CDR1 SQVTM and CDR2 ANQGSEA. Points on this clonotype: Antigen unknown.

The libraries of TRB cDNA were prepared using 5' RACE with UMI labels. TCRdb reanalyzed the 5' RACE reads, giving one entry per CDR3 protein sequence and no DNA. This table lists around 88,000 distinct CDR3 sequences. The study's findings and limits: CXCR3-negative naive cells had less hydrophobic TRB CDR3s than did CXCR3-positive naive cells. Whereas both naive subsets had comparably high diversity, memory CD8+ cells had much lower diversity. Surface CD5 looked about the same in the naive subsets, so the authors worked out TCR strength from TRB CDR3 properties. Memory cells showed distinct TRBV-TRBJ patterns, while the two naive subsets matched. Partially decreased CXCR3 expression was recorded after cryopreservation, and fresh PBMCs were used in most assays.

The receptor was isolated from a human donor in good health. Some clones in this sample may be carry-over from other donors' samples. The specimen was naive CXCR3+ CD8+ T cells from blood. Subset indicated: CD45RO-CCR7+CD27+CD95- naive CD8+ T cells expressing CXCR3 (TNR3+). V is TRBV29-1 and J is TRBJ2-7; without DNA, the TCRdb call of TRBD1 cannot be checked. The CDR3 spells CSVEDWTGTGYEQYF.